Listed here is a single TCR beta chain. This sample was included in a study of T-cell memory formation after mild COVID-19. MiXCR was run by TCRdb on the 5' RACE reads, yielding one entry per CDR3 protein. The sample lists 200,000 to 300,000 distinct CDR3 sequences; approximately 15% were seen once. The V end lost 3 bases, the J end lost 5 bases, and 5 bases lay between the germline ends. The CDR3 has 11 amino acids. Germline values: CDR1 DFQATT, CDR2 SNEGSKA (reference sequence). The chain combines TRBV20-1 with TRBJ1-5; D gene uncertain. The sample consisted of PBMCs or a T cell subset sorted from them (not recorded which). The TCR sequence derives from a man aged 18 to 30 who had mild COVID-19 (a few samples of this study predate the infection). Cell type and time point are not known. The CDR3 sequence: CSASGDQPQHF. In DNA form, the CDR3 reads TGCAGTGCTAGTGGGGATCAGCCCCAGCATTTT.